A single sample gave rise to the 20 T cell receptor beta chains below, sequenced in a study of cytomegalovirus exposure and HLA in healthy donors. Clones were sequenced by immunoSEQ multiplex PCR, and TCRdb holds only the in-frame ones, with some missing. The top ten clones hold roughly a tenth of a sample with 150,000 or so clones, around 82% of them seen once. Source material: PBMCs. These receptors were taken from a man younger than 40 in good health and CMV-seropositive.

DNA for the CDR3: TGTGCCATCACCCCACAGGAGACTCTCTACGAGCAGTACTTC. Protein product: CAITPQETLYEQYF. The chain joins TRBV10-3 to TRBJ2-7; D possibly corresponds to TRBD1 (5 bases). There are 14 residues in the CDR3. Germline V CDR1 and CDR2: ENHRY, SYGVKD. The ends were cut back, 7 bases at V and 3 bases at J, with 16 bases in the middle.

The rearrangement joins TRBV2 to TRBJ2-7; 8 nucleotides align to TRBD1. Per germline, CDR1 SNHLY and CDR2 FYNNEI. V lost 10 bases to trimming and J lost 2 bases; unmatched junction nucleotides: 10. The CDR3 totals 14 residues. The CDR3 DNA follows: TGTGCCACTTCGGACAGGGCCGGAACCTACGAGCAGTACTTC. Its protein product is CATSDRAGTYEQYF.

The V gene is TRBV7-9, the J gene TRBJ2-3; 11 bases align to TRBD2. The CDR3 totals 16 residues. Germline V gives CDR1 SEHNR, CDR2 FQNEAQ (reference sequence). V shed 4 bases, J shed 5 bases, and the junction held 8 bases outside the gene matches. CDR3 sequence reads: CASSSRTSGQRDTQYF. Written as DNA, the CDR3 is TGTGCCAGCAGCTCCCGGACTAGCGGGCAAAGAGATACGCAGTATTTT.

The CDR3, as DNA: TGTGCCAGCAGCCCGAGACTAGCGGGGAGTAACGAGCAGTACTTC. The encoded protein is CASSPRLAGSNEQYF. J is TRBJ2-7 and V is TRBV9; the match to TRBD2 covers 11 bases. The CDR3 length is 15 residues. Germline assignment: CDR1 SGDLS and CDR2 YYNGEE. Trimming cost V 4 bases and J 5 bases; bases outside gene matches: 8. The variable domain in full, completed from reference TRBV9 and TRBJ2-7, reads DSGVTQTPKHLITATGQRVTLRCSPRSGDLSVYWYQQSLDQGLQFLIQYYNGEERAKGNILERFSAQQFPDLHSELNLSSLELGDSALYFCASSPRLAGSNEQYFGPGTRLTVT.

The rearrangement joins TRBV5-6 to TRBJ2-3, with D tentatively TRBD2 (6 bases). Germline CDR1 reads SGHDT; CDR2 reads YYEEEE. The CDR3 contains 16 residues. The V end lost 1 base, the J end lost 1 base, and 13 bases lay between the germline ends. The CDR3 loop reads CASSLLEGHGTDTQYF. The CDR3 DNA reads as TGTGCCAGCAGCTTGTTGGAGGGCCACGGCACAGATACGCAGTATTTT.

To note about this clone: Sequence at one end of the junction differs from germline and may be a read error. The V gene is TRBV7-2, the J gene TRBJ2-7; D remains unclear. The CDR3 covers 13 residues. The germline CDR1 and CDR2 sequences are SGHTA and FQGNSA. The CDR3 reads CASSLERSSEQYF. The CDR3 region has the DNA TGTGCCAGCAGCTTAGAGCGTTCCTCCGAGCAGTACTTC.

The CDR3 sequence is CASSPLRAGSPYEQYF. CDR3 DNA: TGTGCCAGCAGCCCATTGAGGGCGGGATCCCCCTACGAGCAGTACTTC. The chain employs TRBV6-6 and TRBJ2-7; possible D gene TRBD2, 6 bases. Trimming took off 6 bases at V and 2 bases at J, with 20 bases between the two ends. Per germline, CDR1 MNHNY and CDR2 SVGAGI (reference sequence). This CDR3 has 16 residues.

The J gene is TRBJ2-7, the V gene TRBV6-5, with 8 bases fitting TRBD2. CDR1 MNHEY and CDR2 SVGAGI come from the germline V gene. The CDR3 has 15 amino acids. Trimming at V came to 6 bases and at J to 1 base, leaving 8 bases not matched to a gene. CDR3 sequence: CASSPSGGASYEQYF. CDR3 coding DNA: TGTGCCAGCAGCCCATCCGGGGGGGCGTCCTACGAGCAGTACTTC.

The V and J genes are TRBV10-3 and TRBJ1-6; 8 positions match TRBD1. Germline CDR1 and CDR2: ENHRY and SYGVKD. The CDR3 spans 14 residues. Germline trimming cut 6 bases from V and 7 bases from J; bases unmatched to any gene: 5. The CDR3 is CAISRQGMNSPLHF. DNA for the CDR3: TGTGCCATCAGCCGACAGGGGATGAATTCACCCCTCCACTTT.

The chain employs TRBV7-9 and TRBJ1-1; a possible D gene is TRBD1 (5 bases). Trimming removed 2 bases from V and 8 bases from J, with 18 bases in between. This CDR3 is built from 15 residues. Germline V gene sequence: CDR1 SEHNR, CDR2 FQNEAQ (reference sequence). The CDR3, as DNA: TGTGCCAGCAGCTTATTATTCAGGGTCTCCCAAGAAGCTTTCTTT. It specifies CASSLLFRVSQEAFF.

This chain connects TRBV2 to TRBJ2-7; 8 bases agree with TRBD2. The V and J ends lost 6 bases and 4 bases, in that order; junction bases with no gene match: 11. CDR3 size: 15 residues. The germline gives CDR1 SNHLY, CDR2 FYNNEI. This CDR3 is CASSPAGEIGYEQYF. The CDR3, as DNA: TGTGCCAGCAGCCCAGCGGGAGAAATCGGTTACGAGCAGTACTTC.

CDR3 sequence: CSAVGRFYEQYF. The CDR3, as DNA: TGCAGCGCTGTTGGGCGTTTCTACGAGCAGTACTTC. This chain links TRBV29-1 with TRBJ2-7; D uncertain. CDR3 length: 12 amino acids. The germline V and J ends were trimmed by 7 bases and 3 bases, with 13 bases remaining between them. Germline assignment: CDR1 SQVTM and CDR2 ANQGSEA.

The rearrangement joins TRBV18 to TRBJ1-1; D not resolved. The CDR3 covers 15 residues. V lost 3 bases and J lost 1, with 12 bases in between. The germline V gene has CDR1 KGHSH and CDR2 LQKENI. Here the CDR3 reads CASSPDGRTNTEAFF. The DNA of the CDR3 is TGTGCCAGCTCACCCGACGGGAGGACGAACACTGAAGCTTTCTTT. Drawing the rest from reference TRBV18 and TRBJ1-1, the complete variable domain is NAGVMQNPRHLVRRRGQEARLRCSPMKGHSHVYWYRQLPEEGLKFMVYLQKENIIDESGMPKERFSAEFPKEGPSILRIQQVVRGDSAAYFCASSPDGRTNTEAFFGQGTRLTVV.

This chain joins TRBV28 and TRBJ2-7, with 11 bases matching TRBD1. Germline CDR1 is MDHEN and CDR2 is SYDVKM. The CDR3 totals 15 residues. The V gene end was trimmed by 5 bases and the J gene end by 5 bases; junction bases not matched to a gene: 8. This CDR3 reads CASSPTGQGADEQYF. The CDR3 region has the DNA TGTGCCAGCAGTCCTACCGGACAGGGGGCTGACGAGCAGTACTTC.

For the CDR3, the DNA is TGTGCCAGCAGTGACTCAGCGGGGGGGCCAGATACGCAGTATTTT. As protein: CASSDSAGGPDTQYF. The chain couples TRBV6-4 to TRBJ2-3; TRBD2 aligns across 10 bases. With 0 bases clipped from V and 4 bases from J, the junction kept 1 base outside the gene matches. The CDR3 contains 15 residues. Germline CDR1 MRHNA, CDR2 SNTAGT.

The CDR3 DNA reads as TGTGCCAGCAGTATTGCGGGGGGGAGTCATGAAAAACTGTTTTTT. Translating it yields CASSIAGGSHEKLFF. This chain joins TRBV7-9 and TRBJ1-4, with D possibly TRBD1 on 5 matching bases. The germline CDR1 and CDR2 sequences are SEHNR and FQNEAQ (reference sequence). CDR3 size: 15 residues. With 6 bases removed from V and 6 bases from J, the gap between germline ends came to 17 bases.

The sample holds one count of this clone. CDR3 sequence reads: CAWSVRGAPETQYF. The CDR3 nucleotides read TGTGCCTGGAGTGTACGGGGAGCCCCAGAGACCCAGTACTTC. The chain couples TRBV30 to TRBJ2-5, with D possibly matching TRBD2 (5 bases). The CDR3 sequence is 14 residues long. Germline CDR1 is GTSNPN and CDR2 is SVGIG (reference sequence). V gave up 0 bases and J gave up 4 bases, with 12 bases separating them.

The rearrangement links TRBV5-4 to TRBJ2-7; 9 positions agree with TRBD1. Germline V gene sequence: CDR1 SGHNT, CDR2 YYREEE (reference sequence). The V gene end was trimmed by 3 bases and the J gene end by 4 bases; junction bases not matched to a gene: 8. The CDR3 runs 15 residues. CDR3: CASSWPGQGLYEQYF. The DNA of the CDR3 is TGTGCCAGCAGCTGGCCGGGACAGGGTTTGTACGAGCAGTACTTC.

The rearrangement joins TRBV6-5 to TRBJ1-2, with 9 bases lining up with TRBD1. The CDR3 covers 15 residues. Trimming cost V 0 bases and J 8 bases; bases outside gene matches: 7. CDR1 is MNHEY, CDR2 SVGAGI, per germline. CDR3 sequence (DNA): TGTGCCAGCAGTTACTCGCGGGACAGGGCGGAGGGCTACACCTTC. Protein: CASSYSRDRAEGYTF.

This clone was counted a few times. J is TRBJ2-6 and V is TRBV27; weak D call: TRBD1 (6 bases). Trimming cost V 2 bases and J 2 bases, with 7 bases left between them. The CDR3 is 15 amino acids. Germline V lookup: CDR1 MNHEY, CDR2 SMNVEV (reference sequence). The CDR3 reads CASSLNRAGANVLTF. CDR3 nucleotide sequence: TGTGCCAGCAGTTTAAACAGGGCTGGGGCCAACGTCCTGACTTTC.